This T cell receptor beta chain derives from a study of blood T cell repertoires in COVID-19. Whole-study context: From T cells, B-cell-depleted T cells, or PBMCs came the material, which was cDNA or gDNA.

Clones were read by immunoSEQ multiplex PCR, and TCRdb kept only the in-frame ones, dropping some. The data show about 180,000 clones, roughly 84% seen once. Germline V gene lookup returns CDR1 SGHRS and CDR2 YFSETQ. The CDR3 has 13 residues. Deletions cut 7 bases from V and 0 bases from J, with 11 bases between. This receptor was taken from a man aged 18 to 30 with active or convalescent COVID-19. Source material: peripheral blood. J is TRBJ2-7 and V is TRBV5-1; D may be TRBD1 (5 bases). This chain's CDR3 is CASGKGNSYEQYF. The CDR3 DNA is TGCGCCAGCGGAAAGGGGAACTCCTACGAGCAGTACTTC.